The present TCR beta chain was sequenced within a study of T cell responses to AZD1222 COVID-19 vaccine. Timing groups of about 4 and about 12 weeks for second doses were pooled. The CDR3 covers 17 residues. V was clipped by 0 bases and J by 8 bases; unmatched bases: 10. Study observations and caveats: Seropositive at baseline were only a handful of AZD1222 recipients. Spike-specific TCR breadth and depth both grew after two AZD1222 doses. Clonal diversity may have been underestimated, and the donors were mostly white British, with more females than males.

Comment on this clone: Its specificity is not known.

Sequencing used immunoSEQ multiplex PCR; TCRdb keeps in-frame clones, though not all of them. The sample lists 120,000 or so clones; 88% were seen once. Sequences were derived from peripheral blood, sampled 28 days after the second AZD1222 dose. The chain uses TRBV23-1 and TRBJ1-2; 12 nucleotides align to TRBD1. TRBV23-1 is identified as an open reading frame with a role that is uncertain. The TCR comes from an adult who received the AZD1222 COVID-19 vaccine. CDR3 amino acids: CASSQSESRDRGQGYTF. Written as DNA, the CDR3 is TGCGCCAGCAGTCAATCGGAATCCCGGGACAGGGGGCAAGGCTACACCTTC.